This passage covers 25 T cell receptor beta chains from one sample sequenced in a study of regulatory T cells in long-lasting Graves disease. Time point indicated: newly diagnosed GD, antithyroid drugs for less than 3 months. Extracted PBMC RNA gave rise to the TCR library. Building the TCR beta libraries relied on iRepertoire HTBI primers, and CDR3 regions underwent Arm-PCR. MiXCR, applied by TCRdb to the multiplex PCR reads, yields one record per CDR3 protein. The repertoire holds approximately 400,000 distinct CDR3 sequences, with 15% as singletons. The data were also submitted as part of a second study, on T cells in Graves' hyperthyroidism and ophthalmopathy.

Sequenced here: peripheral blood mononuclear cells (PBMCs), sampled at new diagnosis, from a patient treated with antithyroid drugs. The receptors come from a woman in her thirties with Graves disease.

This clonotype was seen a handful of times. Here the CDR3 reads CASSSPGGGTGNTIYF. The CDR3 DNA reads as TGTGCCAGCAGTTCCCCGGGAGGGGGTACTGGAAACACCATATATTTT. The chain is built from TRBV28 and TRBJ1-3; D may be TRBD1 (6 bases). Germline CDR1 and CDR2: MDHEN and SYDVKM. CDR3 size: 16 residues. Trimming left V 4 bases short and J 2 bases short, with 15 bases between.

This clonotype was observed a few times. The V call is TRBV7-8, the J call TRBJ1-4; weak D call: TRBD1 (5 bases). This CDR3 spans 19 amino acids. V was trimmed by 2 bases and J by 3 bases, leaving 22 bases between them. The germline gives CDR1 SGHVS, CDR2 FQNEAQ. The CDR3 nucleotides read TGTGCCAGCAGCTTAAGGTCCGTAGGCAGGGTCTTTCCTAATGAAAAACTGTTTTTT. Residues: CASSLRSVGRVFPNEKLFF.

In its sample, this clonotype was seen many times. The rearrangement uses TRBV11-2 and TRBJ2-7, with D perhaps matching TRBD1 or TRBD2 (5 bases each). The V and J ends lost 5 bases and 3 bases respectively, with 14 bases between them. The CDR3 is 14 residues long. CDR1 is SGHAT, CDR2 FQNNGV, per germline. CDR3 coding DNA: TGTGCCAGCAGCAAGCTCCGGGGCCACTACGAGCAGTACTTC. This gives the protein CASSKLRGHYEQYF.

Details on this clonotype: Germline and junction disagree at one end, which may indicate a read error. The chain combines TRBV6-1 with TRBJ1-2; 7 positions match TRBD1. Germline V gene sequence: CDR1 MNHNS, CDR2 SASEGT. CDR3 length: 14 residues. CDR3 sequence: CASTPGQLNYGYTF. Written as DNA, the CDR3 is TGTGCCAGCACACCGGGACAGCTTAACTACGGCTACACCTTC.

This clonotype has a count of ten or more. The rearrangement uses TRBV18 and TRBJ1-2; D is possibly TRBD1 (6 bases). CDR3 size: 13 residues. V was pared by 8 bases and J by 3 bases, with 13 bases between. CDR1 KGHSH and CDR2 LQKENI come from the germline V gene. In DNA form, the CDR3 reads TGTGCCAGCGGCCCAGGGGTGGACTATGGCTACACCTTC. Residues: CASGPGVDYGYTF.

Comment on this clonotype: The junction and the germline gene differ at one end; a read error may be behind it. Written as DNA, the CDR3 is TGTGCCAGCAGCCTTAGCTACGAGCAGCACTTC. As protein: CASSLSYEQHF. The chain combines TRBV11-2 with TRBJ2-7; D is unclear. Germline loops: CDR1 SGHAT, CDR2 FQNNGV. The CDR3 length is 11 residues.

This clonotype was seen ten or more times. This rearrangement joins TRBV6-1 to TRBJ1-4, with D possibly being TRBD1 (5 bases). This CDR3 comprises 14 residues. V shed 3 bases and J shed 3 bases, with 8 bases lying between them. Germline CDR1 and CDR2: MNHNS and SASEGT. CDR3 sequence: CASSDGTSNEKLFF. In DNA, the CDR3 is TGTGCCAGCAGTGACGGGACGTCTAATGAAAAACTGTTTTTT.

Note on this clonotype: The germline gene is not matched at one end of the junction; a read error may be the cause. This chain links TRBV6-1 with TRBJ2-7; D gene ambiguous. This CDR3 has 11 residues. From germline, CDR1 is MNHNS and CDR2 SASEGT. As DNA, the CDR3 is TGTGCCACCGATTTTACTTACGGGCAGTACTTC. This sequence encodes CATDFTYGQYF.

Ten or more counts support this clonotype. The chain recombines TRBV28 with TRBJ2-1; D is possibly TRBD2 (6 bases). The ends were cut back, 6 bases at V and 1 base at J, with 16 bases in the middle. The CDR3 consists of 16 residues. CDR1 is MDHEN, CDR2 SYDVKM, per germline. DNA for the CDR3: TGTGCCAGCAGACTCCTGGGCGGGATATCCTACAATGAGCAGTTCTTC. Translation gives CASRLLGGISYNEQFF.

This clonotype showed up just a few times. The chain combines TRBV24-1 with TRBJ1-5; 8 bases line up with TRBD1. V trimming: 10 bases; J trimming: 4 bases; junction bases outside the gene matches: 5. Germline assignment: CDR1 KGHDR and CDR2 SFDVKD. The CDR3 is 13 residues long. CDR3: CATTDRENQPQHF. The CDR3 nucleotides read TGTGCCACGACGGACAGGGAAAATCAGCCCCAGCATTTT.

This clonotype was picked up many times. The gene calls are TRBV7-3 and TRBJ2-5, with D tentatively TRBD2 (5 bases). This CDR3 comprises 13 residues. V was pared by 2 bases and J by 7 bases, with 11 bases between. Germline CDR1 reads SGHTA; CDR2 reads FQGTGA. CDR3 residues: CASSLERRGTQYF. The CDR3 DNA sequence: TGTGCCAGCAGCTTAGAACGACGGGGGACCCAGTACTTC.

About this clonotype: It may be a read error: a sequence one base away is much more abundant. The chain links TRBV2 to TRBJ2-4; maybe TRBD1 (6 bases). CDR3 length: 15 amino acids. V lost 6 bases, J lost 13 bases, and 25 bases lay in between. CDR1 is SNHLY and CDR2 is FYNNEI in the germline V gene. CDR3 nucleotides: TGTGCCAGCAGGGGGGTGGGGGCCTCCTACAATGAGCAGTACTTC. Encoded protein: CASRGVGASYNEQYF.

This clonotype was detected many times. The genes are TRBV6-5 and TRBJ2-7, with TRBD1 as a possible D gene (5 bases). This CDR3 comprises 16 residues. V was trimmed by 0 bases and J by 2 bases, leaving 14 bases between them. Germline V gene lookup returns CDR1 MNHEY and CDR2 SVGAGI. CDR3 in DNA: TGTGCCAGCAGTTACTCGAGTCTCAGGGCCACCTACGAGCAGTACTTC. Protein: CASSYSSLRATYEQYF.

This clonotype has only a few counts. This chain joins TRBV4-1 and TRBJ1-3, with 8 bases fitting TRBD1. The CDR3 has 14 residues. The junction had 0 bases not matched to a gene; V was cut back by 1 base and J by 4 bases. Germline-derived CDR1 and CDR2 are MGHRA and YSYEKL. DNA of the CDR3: TGCGCCAGCAGCCAAGGACAGGGGGGAAACACCATATATTTT. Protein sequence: CASSQGQGGNTIYF.

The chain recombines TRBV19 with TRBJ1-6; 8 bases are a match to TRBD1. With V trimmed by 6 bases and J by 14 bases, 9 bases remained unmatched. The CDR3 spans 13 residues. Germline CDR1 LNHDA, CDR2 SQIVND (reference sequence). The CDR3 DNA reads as TGTGCCAGTAGCCTGGGGGACAGGAGGTCCCTCCACTTT. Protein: CASSLGDRRSLHF. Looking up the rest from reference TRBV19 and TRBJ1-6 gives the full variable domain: DGGITQSPKYLFRKEGQNVTLSCEQNLNHDAMYWYRQDPGQGLRLIYYSQIVNDFQKGDIAEGYSVSREKKESFPLTVTSAQKNPTAFYLCASSLGDRRSLHFGNGTRLTVT.

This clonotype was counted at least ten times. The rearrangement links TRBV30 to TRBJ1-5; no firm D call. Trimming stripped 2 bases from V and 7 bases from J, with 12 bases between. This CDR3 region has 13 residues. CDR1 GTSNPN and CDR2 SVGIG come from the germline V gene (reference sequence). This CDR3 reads CAWSSGNGQPQHF. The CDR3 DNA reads TGTGCCTGGAGTAGCGGGAACGGGCAGCCCCAGCATTTT.

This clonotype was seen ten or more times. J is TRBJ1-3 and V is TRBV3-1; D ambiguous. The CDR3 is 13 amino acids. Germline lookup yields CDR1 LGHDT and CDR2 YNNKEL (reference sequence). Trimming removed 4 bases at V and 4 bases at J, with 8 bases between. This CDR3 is CASSPPGGNTIYF. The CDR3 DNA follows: TGTGCCAGCAGCCCCCCAGGAGGAAACACCATATATTTT.

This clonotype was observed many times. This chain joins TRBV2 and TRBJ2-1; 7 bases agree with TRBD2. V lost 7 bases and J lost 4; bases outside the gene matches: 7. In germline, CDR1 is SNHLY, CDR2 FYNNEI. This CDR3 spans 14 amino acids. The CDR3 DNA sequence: TGTGCCAGCACCTCGGGGGGTGGGTACAATGAGCAGTTCTTC. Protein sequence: CASTSGGGYNEQFF.

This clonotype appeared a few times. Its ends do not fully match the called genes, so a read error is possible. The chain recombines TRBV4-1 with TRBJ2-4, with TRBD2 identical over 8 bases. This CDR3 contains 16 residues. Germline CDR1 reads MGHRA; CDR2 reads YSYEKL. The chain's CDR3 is CASSEELTSAKNIQYF. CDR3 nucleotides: TGCGCCAGCAGCGAAGAACTGACTAGCGCAAAAAACATTCAGTACTTC.

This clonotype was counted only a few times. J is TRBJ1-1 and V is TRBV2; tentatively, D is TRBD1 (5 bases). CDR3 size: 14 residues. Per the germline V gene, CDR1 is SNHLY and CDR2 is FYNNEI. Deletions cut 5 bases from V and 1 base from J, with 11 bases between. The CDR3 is CASSYSGENTEAFF. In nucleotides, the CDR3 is TGTGCCAGCAGTTACTCGGGGGAGAACACTGAAGCTTTCTTT.

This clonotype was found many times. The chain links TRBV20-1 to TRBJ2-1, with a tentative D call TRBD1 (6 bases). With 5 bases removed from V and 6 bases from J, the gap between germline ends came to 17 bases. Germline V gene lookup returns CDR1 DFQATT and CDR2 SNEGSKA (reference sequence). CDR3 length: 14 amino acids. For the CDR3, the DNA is TGCAGTGCTGCGTACCCCAGGGGCCGCAATGAGCAGTTCTTC. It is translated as CSAAYPRGRNEQFF.

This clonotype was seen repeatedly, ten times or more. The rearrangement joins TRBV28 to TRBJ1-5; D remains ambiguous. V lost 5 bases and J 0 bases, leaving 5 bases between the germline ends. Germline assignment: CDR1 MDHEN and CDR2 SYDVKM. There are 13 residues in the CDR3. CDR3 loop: CASSRNSNQPQHF. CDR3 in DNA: TGTGCCAGCAGTCGGAATAGCAATCAGCCCCAGCATTTT.

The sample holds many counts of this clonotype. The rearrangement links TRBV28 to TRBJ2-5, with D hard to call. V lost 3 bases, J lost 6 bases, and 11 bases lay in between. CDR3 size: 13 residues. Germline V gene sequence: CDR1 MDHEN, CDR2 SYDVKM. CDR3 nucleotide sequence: TGTGCCAGCAGTTTCGCAGGATCGAAGACCCAGTACTTC. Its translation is CASSFAGSKTQYF.

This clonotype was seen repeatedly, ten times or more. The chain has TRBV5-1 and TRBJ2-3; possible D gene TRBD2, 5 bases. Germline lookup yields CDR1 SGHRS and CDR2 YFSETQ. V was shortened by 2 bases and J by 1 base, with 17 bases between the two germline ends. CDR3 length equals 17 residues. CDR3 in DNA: TGCGCCAGCAGCTTATTATTTTCGAGGGCCGGCACAGATACGCAGTATTTT. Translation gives CASSLLFSRAGTDTQYF.

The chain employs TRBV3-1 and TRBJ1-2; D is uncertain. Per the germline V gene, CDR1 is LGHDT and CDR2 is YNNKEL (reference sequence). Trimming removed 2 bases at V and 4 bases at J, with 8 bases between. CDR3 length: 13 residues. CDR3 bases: TGTGCCAGCAGCCAACCTAATCTCTATGGCTACACCTTC. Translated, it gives CASSQPNLYGYTF. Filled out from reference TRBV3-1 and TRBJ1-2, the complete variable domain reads DTAVSQTPKYLVTQMGNDKSIKCEQNLGHDTMYWYKQDSKKFLKIMFSYNNKELIINETVPNRFSPKSPDKAHLNLHINSLELGDSAVYFCASSQPNLYGYTFGSGTRLTVV.